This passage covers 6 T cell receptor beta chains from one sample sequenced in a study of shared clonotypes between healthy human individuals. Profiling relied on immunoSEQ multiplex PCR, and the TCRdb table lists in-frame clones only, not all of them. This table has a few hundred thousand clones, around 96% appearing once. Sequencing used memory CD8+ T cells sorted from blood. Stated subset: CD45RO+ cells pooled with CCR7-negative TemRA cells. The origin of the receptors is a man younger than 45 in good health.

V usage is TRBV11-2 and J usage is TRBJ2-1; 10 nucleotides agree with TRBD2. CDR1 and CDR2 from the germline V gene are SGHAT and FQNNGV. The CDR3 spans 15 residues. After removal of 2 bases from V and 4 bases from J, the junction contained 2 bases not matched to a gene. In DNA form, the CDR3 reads TGTGCCAGCAGCTTATCTAGCGGGGGTTACAATGAGCAGTTCTTC. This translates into CASSLSSGGYNEQFF.

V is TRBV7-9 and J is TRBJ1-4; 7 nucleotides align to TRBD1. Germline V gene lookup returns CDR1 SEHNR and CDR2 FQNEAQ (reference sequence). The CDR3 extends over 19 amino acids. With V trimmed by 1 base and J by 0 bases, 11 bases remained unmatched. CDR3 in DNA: TGTGCCAGCAGCTTAGATAGGGGCAGGGGGGGACCAACTAATGAAAAACTGTTTTTT. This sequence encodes CASSLDRGRGGPTNEKLFF.

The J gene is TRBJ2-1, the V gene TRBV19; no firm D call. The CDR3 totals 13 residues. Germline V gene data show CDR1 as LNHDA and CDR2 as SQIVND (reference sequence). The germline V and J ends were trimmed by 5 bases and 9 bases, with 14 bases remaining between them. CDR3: CASSSQIRGEQFF. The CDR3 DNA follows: TGTGCCAGTAGTTCCCAGATCAGAGGTGAGCAGTTCTTC.

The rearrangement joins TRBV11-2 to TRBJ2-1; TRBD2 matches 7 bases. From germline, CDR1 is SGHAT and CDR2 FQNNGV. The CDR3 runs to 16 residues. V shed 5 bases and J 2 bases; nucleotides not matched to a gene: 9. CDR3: CASSPSRLAAYNEQFF. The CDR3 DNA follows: TGTGCCAGCAGCCCGTCCCGACTAGCAGCCTACAATGAGCAGTTCTTC.

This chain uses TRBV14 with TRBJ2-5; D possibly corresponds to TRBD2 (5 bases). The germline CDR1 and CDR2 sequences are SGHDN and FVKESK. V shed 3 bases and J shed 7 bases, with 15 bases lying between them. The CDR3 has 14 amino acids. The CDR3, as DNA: TGTGCCAGCAGCCATATTCCAGGCCGGGGGACCCAGTACTTC. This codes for CASSHIPGRGTQYF.

In DNA, the CDR3 is TGTGCCAGCTCACCACTTGGGGTTACCGGGGAGCTGTTTTTT. This codes for CASSPLGVTGELFF. This rearrangement joins TRBV18 to TRBJ2-2; D is ambiguous. The CDR3 runs 14 residues. The germline V and J ends were trimmed by 1 base and 5 bases, with 8 bases remaining between them. Germline CDR1 is KGHSH and CDR2 is LQKENI.